The 7 T cell receptor beta chains below all came from one sample that was sequenced in a study of blood T cell repertoires in COVID-19. Sequenced by immunoSEQ multiplex PCR; TCRdb stores in-frame clones only, minus some. The sample yields about 280,000 clones, roughly 85% seen once. Sequenced input: peripheral blood. Receptors were obtained from a man aged 45-60 years with active or convalescent COVID-19.

The gene calls are TRBV13 and TRBJ2-3; 9 bases line up with TRBD2. Trimming removed 5 bases from V and 2 bases from J; junction bases left unmatched: 5. CDR1 is PRHDT and CDR2 is FYEKMQ in the germline V gene (reference sequence). The CDR3 loop spans 15 amino acids. This chain's CDR3 is CASSEGGRDTDTQYF. The CDR3 DNA follows: TGTGCCAGCAGCGAGGGCGGGAGGGACACAGATACGCAGTATTTT.

The J gene is TRBJ1-1, the V gene TRBV5-4; 9 bases align to TRBD1. Germline lookup yields CDR1 SGHNT and CDR2 YYREEE (reference sequence). The CDR3 is made up of 15 amino acids. The V segment lost 4 bases and the J segment 1 base; nucleotides outside the gene matches: 5. The CDR3 reads CASSPRTGENTEAFF. CDR3 nucleotides: TGTGCCAGCAGCCCACGGACAGGGGAGAACACTGAAGCTTTCTTT.

This clone was seen a few times. The chain joins TRBV4-1 to TRBJ1-3; D is ambiguous. V shed 7 bases and J shed 0 bases, with 16 bases lying between them. CDR1 and CDR2 from the germline V gene are MGHRA and YSYEKL. CDR3 length equals 16 residues. For the CDR3, the DNA is TGCGCCAGCAATCGAGGGTCGGGTTTCTCTGGAAACACCATATATTTT. It encodes CASNRGSGFSGNTIYF.

V and J are TRBV6-5 and TRBJ2-2; D call uncertain. V lost 4 bases, J lost 5 bases, and 11 bases lay in between. CDR1 is MNHEY, CDR2 SVGAGI, per germline. This CDR3 contains 14 residues. In nucleotides, the CDR3 is TGTGCCAGCAGTTTCTCGGCTAGAACCGGGGAGCTGTTTTTT. Its translation is CASSFSARTGELFF.

This chain connects TRBV2 to TRBJ1-1; TRBD1 agrees at 7 bases. The V and J ends lost 7 bases and 0 bases, in that order; junction bases with no gene match: 5. The CDR3 length is 14 residues. CDR1 and CDR2 from the germline V gene are SNHLY and FYNNEI. The CDR3 spells CASNPQGMNTEAFF. The DNA of the CDR3 is TGTGCCAGCAACCCACAGGGGATGAACACTGAAGCTTTCTTT.

This chain links TRBV18 with TRBJ2-7; 10 bases are a match to TRBD2. There are 16 residues in the CDR3. Germline V gene sequence: CDR1 KGHSH, CDR2 LQKENI. V gave up 3 bases and J gave up 4 bases; unmatched junction bases: 9. This CDR3 is CASSPSLSGRKYEQYF. The CDR3 nucleotides are TGTGCCAGCTCACCGTCACTTAGCGGGAGGAAATACGAGCAGTACTTC.

The CDR3 region is CATSSPQGYNTEAFF. The DNA for the CDR3 is TGTGCCACCAGCAGCCCTCAGGGGTACAACACTGAAGCTTTCTTT. The rearrangement links TRBV15 to TRBJ1-1, with D perhaps matching TRBD1 (6 bases). In germline, CDR1 is LNHNV, CDR2 YYDKDF (reference sequence). The V end lost 3 bases, the J end lost 2 bases, and 13 bases lay between the germline ends. This CDR3 spans 15 amino acids.